This entry describes one T cell receptor (beta chain). Its antigen is not identified. Eligibility required adulthood, ileal or ileocolonic Crohn's disease and indicated ileocolonic resection. Germline CDR1 SGDLS, CDR2 YYNGEE. The V end lost 3 bases, the J end lost 5 bases, and 8 bases lay between the germline ends. The CDR3 is 12 residues long. TCRB immunosequencing input was about 0.55 micrograms of biopsy DNA per sample. TCRdb keeps only in-frame clones here, not all; method: immunoSEQ multiplex PCR. The table shows roughly 28,000 clones, with about 81% occurring only once. These data come from a study of T cell repertoires in ileal Crohn's disease. Across the study: About half received postoperative treatment, under 14 with thiopurines and 15 to 20 anti-TNF.

General study points: Mucosal expansions were suggested to be mainly CD8 T cells.

Sequencing was carried out using ileal tissue. The TCR was taken from an adult with Crohn's disease. V and J are TRBV9 and TRBJ2-5; no firm D call. The CDR3 nucleotides read TGTGCCAGCAGCGCCTTCGGGGAGACCCAGTACTTC. This encodes CASSAFGETQYF.